Listed here are 32 T cell receptor beta chains from one sample, sequenced in a study of shared clonotypes between healthy human individuals. The table came from immunoSEQ multiplex PCR; TCRdb's copy has only in-frame clones and leaves some out. Of over 850,000 clones in the sample, roughly 74% were seen once. Material for sequencing was memory CD4+ T cells from PBMCs. Subset in this sample: CD45RA-negative fraction. All receptors come from a man between 18 and 29 years old in good health. Some clones in this sample may be carry-over from other donors' samples.

This clone came up once. The chain has TRBV5-1 and TRBJ2-7, with TRBD2 as a possible D gene (6 bases). V was clipped by 7 bases and J by 2 bases, with 10 bases between them. The CDR3 consists of 12 residues. The germline V gene encodes CDR1 SGHRS and CDR2 YFSETQ. In DNA, the CDR3 is TGCGCCAGCCGGGACTTAACCTACGAGCAGTACTTC. This codes for CASRDLTYEQYF.

The gene calls are TRBV9 and TRBJ2-1; 11 bases are a match to TRBD2. The germline CDR1 and CDR2 sequences are SGDLS and YYNGEE. This CDR3 has 17 residues. The trim removed 4 bases at V and 9 bases at J, leaving 15 bases unmatched. This chain's CDR3 is CASSPRGSLAGEGEQFF. The CDR3 coding sequence is TGTGCCAGCAGCCCCCGTGGGTCACTAGCGGGAGAAGGTGAGCAGTTCTTC.

This clone was observed a few times. The chain links TRBV6-6 to TRBJ2-1; possibly TRBD2 for D (5 bases). V was clipped by 5 bases and J by 9 bases, with 11 bases between them. CDR1 MNHNY and CDR2 SVGAGI come from the germline V gene (reference sequence). CDR3 length: 12 amino acids. The CDR3 is CASSPEGGEQFF. In DNA, the CDR3 is TGTGCCAGCAGTCCAGAGGGCGGTGAGCAGTTCTTC.

The chain joins TRBV9 to TRBJ1-2, with a weak D call TRBD1 (6 bases). CDR3 length equals 13 residues. Germline V gene lookup returns CDR1 SGDLS and CDR2 YYNGEE. V was shortened by 6 bases and J by 3 bases, with 12 bases between the two germline ends. This CDR3 reads CASNRGGDYGYTF. The CDR3, as DNA: TGTGCCAGCAACCGAGGGGGGGACTATGGCTACACCTTC.

The chain recombines TRBV5-4 with TRBJ2-2; D perhaps matches TRBD1 (6 bases). Trimming took 6 bases from V and 7 from J, leaving 19 bases between them. Germline V CDR1 and CDR2: SGHNT, YYREEE (reference sequence). This CDR3 has 15 residues. CDR3 amino acids: CASTTQQGRVGELFF. CDR3 nucleotides: TGTGCCAGCACCACCCAACAGGGTCGGGTCGGGGAGCTGTTTTTT. Filled out from reference TRBV5-4 and TRBJ2-2, the complete variable domain reads ETGVTQSPTHLIKTRGQQVTLRCSSQSGHNTVSWYQQALGQGPQFIFQYYREEENGRGNFPPRFSGLQFPNYSSELNVNALELDDSALYLCASTTQQGRVGELFFGEGSRLTVL.

The chain combines TRBV5-8 with TRBJ2-7; possibly TRBD2 for D (6 bases). Germline V CDR1 and CDR2: SGHTS, YDEGEE. The V gene lost 2 bases and the J gene lost 2 bases, with 11 bases spanning the gap. The CDR3 length is 14 residues. The CDR3 DNA reads TGTGCCAGCAGCTTAGCGGGTACTACCTACGAGCAGTACTTC. It is translated as CASSLAGTTYEQYF.

Many counts were recorded for this clone. This sample also contains other DNA sequences that code for the same CDR3. The CDR3, as DNA: TGTGCCAGCAGCCCCGGGCAGGGCAATCAGCCCCAGCATTTT. Translated: CASSPGQGNQPQHF. This chain uses TRBV5-4 with TRBJ1-5; D uncertain. This CDR3 contains 14 residues. V lost 4 bases, J lost 2 bases, and 10 bases lay in between. Germline V gene sequence: CDR1 SGHNT, CDR2 YYREEE (reference sequence).

As for this clone: A far larger clone is off by one base, so a read error is likely. CDR3: CASSPTGGSQPQHF. The CDR3 bases are TGTGCCAGCAGCCCGACAGGGGGCAGTCAGCCCCAGCATTTT. The chain combines TRBV6-1 with TRBJ1-5; 10 nucleotides agree with TRBD1. The V gene's germline CDR1 is MNHNS and CDR2 SASEGT. The CDR3 runs to 14 residues. V was pared by 6 bases and J by 6 bases, with 5 bases of the junction left unmatched.

The chain employs TRBV5-8 and TRBJ1-1; tentatively, D is TRBD1 (6 bases). Deletions cut 7 bases from V and 4 bases from J, with 17 bases between. The germline V gene encodes CDR1 SGHTS and CDR2 YDEGEE. The CDR3 loop spans 14 amino acids. The DNA of the CDR3 is TGTGCCAGCCCCTCCAGGGGTGGGGGCACTGAAGCTTTCTTT. Its protein product is CASPSRGGGTEAFF. The full variable domain, in which reference TRBV5-8 and TRBJ1-1 provide the parts outside the CDR3, is EAGVTQSPTHLIKTRGQQATLRCSPISGHTSVYWYQQALGLGLQFLLWYDEGEERNRGNFPPRFSGRQFPNYSSELNVNALELEDSALYLCASPSRGGGTEAFFGQGTRLTVV.

V and J are TRBV2 and TRBJ2-3; 7 bases map to TRBD1. This CDR3 has 12 residues. V lost 10 bases to trimming and J lost 3 bases; unmatched junction nucleotides: 4. Germline V gene lookup returns CDR1 SNHLY and CDR2 FYNNEI. The CDR3 protein is CAITGETDTQYF. CDR3 sequence (DNA): TGTGCCATTACAGGGGAAACAGATACGCAGTATTTT. Full variable domain (missing parts from reference TRBV2 and TRBJ2-3): EPEVTQTPSHQVTQMGQEVILRCVPISNHLYFYWYRQILGQKVEFLVSFYNNEISEKSEIFDDQFSVERPDGSNFTLKIRSTKLEDSAMYFCAITGETDTQYFGPGTRLTVL.

The V call is TRBV4-2, the J call TRBJ2-7; tentatively, D is TRBD2 (5 bases). V was clipped by 0 bases and J by 6 bases, with 12 bases between them. This CDR3 has 14 residues. Germline-derived CDR1 and CDR2 are LGHNA and YNFKEQ. For the CDR3, the DNA is TGTGCCAGCAGCCAAGAGTCCCTTGGAGGCGAGCAGTACTTC. It yields the protein CASSQESLGGEQYF.

The chain employs TRBV5-6 and TRBJ1-2; D not certain. CDR1 is SGHDT, CDR2 YYEEEE, per germline. V was pared by 5 bases and J by 0 bases, with 14 bases between. The CDR3 is made up of 15 amino acids. Written as DNA, the CDR3 is TGTGCCAGCAGTCTGGACCGCTACGCTAACTATGGCTACACCTTC. It specifies CASSLDRYANYGYTF.

This clone was observed a few times. The chain employs TRBV20-1 and TRBJ1-1, with a possible D match to TRBD1 (6 bases). CDR1 and CDR2 from the germline V gene are DFQATT and SNEGSKA (reference sequence). The V and J ends lost 6 bases and 9 bases respectively, with 14 bases between them. This CDR3 region has 11 residues. The CDR3 reads CSAGRGGQAFF. For the CDR3, the DNA is TGCAGTGCCGGACGAGGGGGGCAAGCTTTCTTT.

The chain carries TRBV10-3 and TRBJ1-3, with unresolved D. This CDR3 is 16 amino acids long. V dropped 1 base and J dropped 0 bases, with 10 bases sitting between them. Germline V lookup: CDR1 ENHRY, CDR2 SYGVKD. In nucleotides, the CDR3 is TGTGCCATCAGTGAGTACTGGACGAGCTCTGGAAACACCATATATTTT. Residues: CAISEYWTSSGNTIYF.

V is TRBV29-1 and J is TRBJ2-5, with D unclear. The CDR3 runs to 13 residues. Trimming removed 2 bases at V and 2 bases at J, with 9 bases between. The germline gives CDR1 SQVTM, CDR2 ANQGSEA. The CDR3, as DNA: TGCAGCGTTGAATCGGACCGTCAAGAGACCCAGTACTTC. The encoded protein is CSVESDRQETQYF.

About this clone itself: A clone one base away is much larger, so this may be a read error. The chain is built from TRBV7-2 and TRBJ1-1; 8 bases fit TRBD1. This CDR3 comprises 14 residues. J lost 1 base, V lost 4 bases, and 2 bases had no gene match. The germline gives CDR1 SGHTA, CDR2 FQGNSA. Here the CDR3 reads CASSYGTGNTEAFF. The CDR3 DNA sequence: TGTGCCAGCAGCTACGGGACAGGGAACACTGAAGCTTTCTTT.

A few counts support this clone. This chain connects TRBV5-6 to TRBJ2-7; D might be TRBD1 or TRBD2, each matching 5 bases. Per germline, CDR1 SGHDT and CDR2 YYEEEE. The CDR3 length is 15 residues. Trimming removed 0 bases at V and 0 bases at J, with 10 bases between. Written as DNA, the CDR3 is TGTGCCAGCAGCTTGGCCGGGGCGAGCTCCTACGAGCAGTACTTC. This encodes CASSLAGASSYEQYF.

This clone has just one count. The CDR3 reads CASSRTSESSYEQYF. CDR3 DNA: TGCGCCAGCAGCAGGACTAGCGAGAGCTCCTACGAGCAGTACTTC. This rearrangement joins TRBV5-1 to TRBJ2-7, with 9 bases that match TRBD2. V lost 4 bases and J lost 0; bases outside the gene matches: 5. The germline CDR1 and CDR2 sequences are SGHRS and YFSETQ. The CDR3 is 15 residues long.

The rearrangement joins TRBV2 to TRBJ1-3; 7 bases match TRBD1. Germline assignment: CDR1 SNHLY and CDR2 FYNNEI. The CDR3 is made up of 17 amino acids. V was clipped by 5 bases and J by 0 bases; unmatched bases: 10. The CDR3 DNA reads TGTGCCAGCAGTATAAGGACAGGACTCTTCTCTGGAAACACCATATATTTT. It yields the protein CASSIRTGLFSGNTIYF.

There are a few counts of this clone. This chain joins TRBV18 and TRBJ2-7; no firm D call. Between the trimmed V and J ends, which lost 5 bases and 1 base, there was a span of 12 bases. The CDR3 contains 14 residues. Germline assignment: CDR1 KGHSH and CDR2 LQKENI. The CDR3 sequence is CASSAPFISYEQYF. The CDR3 region has the DNA TGTGCCAGCTCAGCCCCGTTCATATCCTACGAGCAGTACTTC.

The CDR3 DNA sequence: TGTGCCAGCAGCGGCCCTTCGAGGGGTCCGGATACGCAGTATTTT. This translates into CASSGPSRGPDTQYF. The chain combines TRBV5-4 with TRBJ2-3; D might be TRBD1 or TRBD2, each matching 5 bases. This CDR3 region has 15 residues. Trimming pared 4 bases from V and 6 bases from J, leaving 18 bases between. The V gene's germline CDR1 is SGHNT and CDR2 YYREEE (reference sequence). The complete variable domain, with remaining parts taken from reference TRBV5-4 and TRBJ2-3, reads ETGVTQSPTHLIKTRGQQVTLRCSSQSGHNTVSWYQQALGQGPQFIFQYYREEENGRGNFPPRFSGLQFPNYSSELNVNALELDDSALYLCASSGPSRGPDTQYFGPGTRLTVL.

J is TRBJ2-1 and V is TRBV5-6; 7 positions agree with TRBD2. With V trimmed by 2 bases and J by 8 bases, 10 bases remained unmatched. The germline CDR1 and CDR2 sequences are SGHDT and YYEEEE. The CDR3 has 15 residues. The CDR3 nucleotides are TGTGCCAGCAGCTTAATCAGCGGGAACTGGGATGAGCAGTTCTTC. It codes for CASSLISGNWDEQFF. Variable domain in full (rest from reference TRBV5-6 and TRBJ2-1): DAGVTQSPTHLIKTRGQQVTLRCSPKSGHDTVSWYQQALGQGPQFIFQYYEEEERQRGNFPDRFSGHQFPNYSSELNVNALLLGDSALYLCASSLISGNWDEQFFGPGTRLTVL.

The chain carries TRBV28 and TRBJ1-2, with 9 bases lining up with TRBD1. CDR1 and CDR2 (germline): MDHEN, SYDVKM. The CDR3 totals 16 residues. V was pared by 6 bases and J by 3 bases, with 11 bases of the junction left unmatched. DNA for the CDR3: TGTGCCAGCAGCAAAACCGGGACAGGGCTGTACTATGGCTACACCTTC. This codes for CASSKTGTGLYYGYTF.

The chain recombines TRBV28 with TRBJ1-2, with 7 bases lining up with TRBD1. The germline gives CDR1 MDHEN, CDR2 SYDVKM. V was clipped by 6 bases and J by 5 bases; unmatched bases: 12. The CDR3 has 15 residues. CDR3 sequence: CASRPTGTVNYGYTF. CDR3 DNA: TGTGCCAGCAGACCCACCGGGACAGTCAATTATGGCTACACCTTC.

This clone was found many times. The chain combines TRBV6-1 with TRBJ2-3; no reliable D call. Trimming removed 7 bases at V and 4 bases at J, with 15 bases between. CDR1 and CDR2 (germline): MNHNS, SASEGT. The CDR3 is made up of 14 amino acids. The CDR3 region is CASILYRSADTQYF. In DNA form, the CDR3 reads TGTGCCAGCATCCTTTACCGGAGCGCAGATACGCAGTATTTT.

The chain carries TRBV4-2 and TRBJ2-7; D possibly corresponds to TRBD1 (6 bases). Trimming left V 3 bases short and J 1 base short, with 7 bases between. CDR1 is LGHNA, CDR2 YNFKEQ, per germline. The CDR3 is made up of 13 amino acids. The CDR3 nucleotides read TGTGCCAGCAGCCAGGACAGTTCCTACGAGCAGTACTTC. It encodes CASSQDSSYEQYF.

The V gene is TRBV30, the J gene TRBJ2-7; tentatively, D is TRBD2 (5 bases). V lost 4 bases to trimming and J lost 3 bases, with 16 bases between them. The CDR3 runs 14 residues. Germline V gene sequence: CDR1 GTSNPN, CDR2 SVGIG (reference sequence). The CDR3 coding sequence is TGTGCCTGGATTACCCGGGGATTTGGCTACGAGCAGTACTTC. It translates to CAWITRGFGYEQYF.

Here the CDR3 DNA reads TGTGCCAGCAGTATTGATCAGCCCCAGCATTTT. Protein: CASSIDQPQHF. This rearrangement joins TRBV28 to TRBJ1-5; D call uncertain. The V gene's germline CDR1 is MDHEN and CDR2 SYDVKM. V shed 5 bases and J shed 5 bases, with 4 bases lying between them. The CDR3 consists of 11 residues.

The chain is built from TRBV29-1 and TRBJ2-5; D is perhaps TRBD1 (5 bases). The CDR3 spans 12 residues. The V gene lost 4 bases and the J gene lost 1 base, with 7 bases spanning the gap. The germline V gene has CDR1 SQVTM and CDR2 ANQGSEA. The CDR3 protein is CSVVDSQETQYF. As DNA, the CDR3 is TGCAGCGTTGTCGACAGCCAAGAGACCCAGTACTTC.

This clone came up many times. The V and J genes are TRBV19 and TRBJ1-2; D uncertain. Germline V CDR1 and CDR2: LNHDA, SQIVND (reference sequence). V lost 10 bases and J 0 bases, leaving 12 bases between the germline ends. The CDR3 loop spans 13 amino acids. This CDR3 is CANPTGANYGYTF. The CDR3 DNA sequence: TGTGCCAACCCTACTGGGGCTAACTATGGCTACACCTTC.

This clone was counted only a few times. The gene calls are TRBV28 and TRBJ1-5; tentatively, D is TRBD1 (6 bases). Germline CDR1 MDHEN, CDR2 SYDVKM. The CDR3 loop spans 15 amino acids. Trimming cost V 6 bases and J 2 bases, with 14 bases left between them. As DNA, the CDR3 is TGTGCCAGCAGCCGCCCAGGGGAAGGCAATCAGCCCCAGCATTTT. This codes for CASSRPGEGNQPQHF. Together with reference TRBV28 and TRBJ1-5, the CDR3 gives the full variable domain: DVKVTQSSRYLVKRTGEKVFLECVQDMDHENMFWYRQDPGLGLRLIYFSYDVKMKEKGDIPEGYSVSREKKERFSLILESASTNQTSMYLCASSRPGEGNQPQHFGDGTRLSIL.

The V call is TRBV7-8, the J call TRBJ2-7; TRBD1 might be the D (5 bases). The CDR3 consists of 13 residues. V was clipped by 5 bases and J by 5 bases, with 13 bases between them. CDR1 is SGHVS, CDR2 FQNEAQ, per germline. The CDR3 DNA is TGTGCCAGCAGCCGCTTTTCAGGGAACGAGCAGTACTTC. Its protein product is CASSRFSGNEQYF.